The 26 T cell receptor beta chains reported below all come from one sample, sequenced in a study of cytomegalovirus exposure and HLA in healthy donors. Amplification used 60 Vbeta primers and 13 Jbeta primers. Sequencing was performed with immunoSEQ multiplex PCR; in TCRdb, only in-frame clones are kept and a portion is missing. Of 150,000 to 200,000 clones listed, around nine tenths were seen once; the top ten hold approximately 2%. Sequencing input: PBMCs. The receptors originated from a woman between 18 and 29 years old in good health and CMV-seronegative.

This sequence joins TRBV30 and TRBJ2-7; the match to TRBD2 covers 7 bases. Trimming removed 4 bases from V and 2 bases from J; junction bases left unmatched: 11. CDR3 size: 15 residues. Germline V CDR1 and CDR2: GTSNPN, SVGIG (reference sequence). The CDR3 DNA is TGTGCCTGGACCCAAAAAGCGGGGACCCCCTACGAGCAGTACTTC. It is translated as CAWTQKAGTPYEQYF.

The chain employs TRBV28 and TRBJ2-5; the match to TRBD1 covers 7 bases. Germline CDR1 MDHEN, CDR2 SYDVKM. The CDR3 is 14 residues long. Trimming took 3 bases from V and 5 from J; bases not matched to a gene: 6. CDR3 sequence: CASSFGQAWETQYF. In nucleotides, the CDR3 is TGTGCCAGCAGTTTTGGACAGGCCTGGGAGACCCAGTACTTC.

This clone was counted between two and nine times. The V gene is TRBV6-1, the J gene TRBJ2-2, with 11 bases identical to TRBD2. CDR3 size: 14 residues. Germline CDR1 MNHNS, CDR2 SASEGT. V trimming: 6 bases; J trimming: 6 bases; junction bases outside the gene matches: 3. CDR3 DNA: TGTGCCAGCAGACTAGCGGGAGAGGCCGGGGAGCTGTTTTTT. It encodes CASRLAGEAGELFF.

The CDR3 nucleotides are TGTGCCAGCAGCTTAGGGCGGATCCCTTTCGGTGGCTACACCTTC. Encoded protein: CASSLGRIPFGGYTF. This sequence joins TRBV7-8 and TRBJ1-2; D is ambiguous. The CDR3 length is 15 residues. The ends were cut back, 1 base at V and 7 bases at J, with 16 bases in the middle. CDR1 and CDR2 (germline): SGHVS, FQNEAQ. The entire variable domain, with the rest obtained from reference TRBV7-8 and TRBJ1-2, is as follows: GAGVSQSPRYKVAKRGQDVALRCDPISGHVSLFWYQQALGQGPEFLTYFQNEAQLDKSGLPSDRFFAERPEGSVSTLKIQRTQQEDSAVYLCASSLGRIPFGGYTFGSGTRLTVV.

V usage is TRBV5-1 and J usage is TRBJ2-5, with D tentatively TRBD1 (6 bases). Looked up from germline, CDR1 is SGHRS and CDR2 is YFSETQ. This CDR3 is 13 amino acids long. Trimming removed 5 bases at V and 2 bases at J, with 10 bases between. CDR3 protein: CASRRTAQETQYF. CDR3 nucleotide sequence: TGCGCCAGCAGACGGACAGCTCAAGAGACCCAGTACTTC.

This rearrangement joins TRBV11-1 to TRBJ2-3; TRBD2 is a possible D gene (5 bases). The CDR3 consists of 17 residues. Trimming left V 5 bases short and J 2 bases short, with 20 bases between. From germline, CDR1 is SGHAT and CDR2 FQDESV (reference sequence). Here the CDR3 reads CASSLYKRETPTDTQYF. CDR3 bases: TGTGCCAGCAGCCTATATAAGAGGGAGACCCCCACAGATACGCAGTATTTT.

The rearrangement links TRBV29-1 to TRBJ1-1; TRBD1 is a possible D gene (5 bases). Germline-derived CDR1 and CDR2 are SQVTM and ANQGSEA. This CDR3 contains 12 residues. V was pared by 5 bases and J by 6 bases, with 13 bases between. The CDR3 DNA follows: TGCAGCGTTCGTGGGGCTGGGGCTGAAGCTTTCTTT. It encodes CSVRGAGAEAFF.

The V call is TRBV10-3, the J call TRBJ2-1, with TRBD2 identical over 8 bases. J gave up 3 bases and V 3 bases, and 10 bases lay outside the gene matches. The CDR3 is 17 amino acids. Germline loops: CDR1 ENHRY, CDR2 SYGVKD. CDR3 nucleotides: TGTGCCATCAGTGACTCTAAAGCGGGAGCGGGCTACAATGAGCAGTTCTTC. The encoded protein is CAISDSKAGAGYNEQFF.

This clone has a handful of counts. CDR3 region: CASSLDGTGGTGELFF. The CDR3 DNA reads as TGCGCCAGCAGCTTGGACGGGACAGGAGGAACCGGGGAGCTGTTTTTT. The chain combines TRBV5-1 with TRBJ2-2, with 8 bases aligning to TRBD1. Germline V gene data show CDR1 as SGHRS and CDR2 as YFSETQ. Losses at the gene ends were 0 bases for V and 5 bases for J; bases not matched to a gene: 6. This CDR3 spans 16 amino acids.

The chain carries TRBV7-8 and TRBJ1-2; TRBD1 matches at 8 bases. V lost 1 base, J lost 4 bases, and 8 bases stayed unmatched. The CDR3 is 16 residues long. CDR1 and CDR2 (germline): SGHVS, FQNEAQ. CDR3 region: CASSLGNTGGSYGYTF. In DNA, the CDR3 is TGTGCCAGCAGCTTAGGAAACACAGGGGGTTCCTATGGCTACACCTTC.

This clone was seen more than once but under ten times. The chain recombines TRBV18 with TRBJ2-6; 9 bases line up with TRBD1. Germline V CDR1 and CDR2: KGHSH, LQKENI. CDR3 length: 18 amino acids. J lost 10 bases, V lost 5 bases, and 18 bases had no gene match. The CDR3 is CASSVKTGGALSRNVLTF. The CDR3 region has the DNA TGTGCCAGCTCAGTTAAGACAGGGGGGGCCCTCAGTCGGAACGTCCTGACTTTC.

This chain joins TRBV5-4 and TRBJ1-3; 9 nucleotides line up with TRBD1. Unmatched junction bases numbered 8, after V lost 4 bases and J lost 9 bases. Germline V gene lookup returns CDR1 SGHNT and CDR2 YYREEE (reference sequence). The CDR3 has 14 amino acids. CDR3: CASSVRDRALTIYF. The CDR3 DNA reads as TGTGCCAGCAGCGTCCGGGACAGGGCCCTCACCATATATTTT.

This clone was detected only a few times. This sequence joins TRBV6-5 and TRBJ1-1, with D possibly matching TRBD1 (6 bases). Between the trimmed V and J ends, which lost 2 bases and 4 bases, there was a span of 14 bases. The CDR3 runs to 15 residues. From germline, CDR1 is MNHEY and CDR2 SVGAGI. The CDR3 sequence is CASSYTTGLGTEAFF. DNA of the CDR3: TGTGCCAGCAGTTACACTACAGGGTTAGGCACTGAAGCTTTCTTT.

This sequence joins TRBV5-1 and TRBJ2-1, with D possibly being TRBD1 (5 bases). This CDR3 has 14 residues. The V and J ends lost 0 bases and 8 bases respectively, with 12 bases between them. Germline V gene data show CDR1 as SGHRS and CDR2 as YFSETQ. The CDR3 DNA is TGCGCCAGCAGCTTGGGGGCAGGGAACCATGAGCAGTTCTTC. Protein product: CASSLGAGNHEQFF.

The chain couples TRBV4-2 to TRBJ2-3; 7 nucleotides line up with TRBD1. The CDR3 contains 15 residues. J gave up 4 bases and V 5 bases, and 9 bases lay outside the gene matches. Germline V gives CDR1 LGHNA, CDR2 YNFKEQ. CDR3 DNA sequence: TGTGCCAGCAGCTCCCAAGACAGGGACGCAGATACGCAGTATTTT. Its protein is CASSSQDRDADTQYF.

The chain couples TRBV6-5 to TRBJ1-2, with TRBD1 identical over 9 bases. Germline V gene data show CDR1 as MNHEY and CDR2 as SVGAGI. The CDR3 loop spans 15 amino acids. Losses at the gene ends were 9 bases for V and 4 bases for J; bases not matched to a gene: 12. Here the CDR3 DNA reads TGTGCCAGTAGTCCTACAGGGGGCGAAGGCTATGGCTACACCTTC. This gives the protein CASSPTGGEGYGYTF.

This clone is a singleton in its sample. This chain joins TRBV7-9 and TRBJ2-5, with TRBD1 as a possible D gene (6 bases). The DNA end favors TRBJ2-7, so the J call may be wrong. The V gene's germline CDR1 is SEHNR and CDR2 FQNEAQ (reference sequence). The CDR3 runs 14 residues. CDR3 DNA: TGTGCCAGCAGCCGCGGACAGAGCGTATACGAGCAGTACTTC. It specifies CASSRGQSVYEQYF.

The gene calls are TRBV28 and TRBJ2-7, with TRBD2 matching over 8 bases. V gave up 2 bases and J gave up 7 bases; unmatched junction bases: 7. The CDR3 is 14 residues long. Germline V gene data show CDR1 as MDHEN and CDR2 as SYDVKM. The CDR3 nucleotides are TGTGCCAGCAGTTTAGGAGCGGGGGTTGGAGAGCAGTACTTC. It is translated as CASSLGAGVGEQYF.

The chain links TRBV28 to TRBJ2-7, with 11 bases identical to TRBD2. This CDR3 has 14 residues. V lost 7 bases, J lost 0 bases, and 2 bases stayed unmatched. The germline CDR1 and CDR2 sequences are MDHEN and SYDVKM. The CDR3 DNA reads TGTGCCAGCACCGGGACTAGCGGCTCCTACGAGCAGTACTTC. It yields the protein CASTGTSGSYEQYF. Full variable domain (missing parts from reference TRBV28 and TRBJ2-7): DVKVTQSSRYLVKRTGEKVFLECVQDMDHENMFWYRQDPGLGLRLIYFSYDVKMKEKGDIPEGYSVSREKKERFSLILESASTNQTSMYLCASTGTSGSYEQYFGPGTRLTVT.

CDR3 sequence reads: CASSTRDRGRRDTEAFF. CDR3 in DNA: TGTGCCAGTAGTACAAGGGACAGGGGGCGCCGAGACACTGAAGCTTTCTTT. This chain uses TRBV19 with TRBJ1-1, with 12 bases aligning to TRBD1. This CDR3 spans 17 amino acids. Germline V lookup: CDR1 LNHDA, CDR2 SQIVND (reference sequence). Trimming at V came to 4 bases and at J to 3 bases, leaving 9 bases not matched to a gene. The full variable domain, completed using reference TRBV19 and TRBJ1-1, is DGGITQSPKYLFRKEGQNVTLSCEQNLNHDAMYWYRQDPGQGLRLIYYSQIVNDFQKGDIAEGYSVSREKKESFPLTVTSAQKNPTAFYLCASSTRDRGRRDTEAFFGQGTRLTVV.

This sequence joins TRBV5-5 and TRBJ1-6; D is unclear. Germline CDR1 SGHKS, CDR2 YYEKEE (reference sequence). The length of the CDR3 is 14 residues. Trimming pared 1 base from V and 9 bases from J, leaving 11 bases between. CDR3 loop: CASSLLGETSPLHF. The CDR3 bases are TGTGCCAGCAGCTTGCTTGGAGAGACTTCACCCCTCCACTTT.

J is TRBJ2-1 and V is TRBV11-2; D is perhaps TRBD2 (5 bases). Trimming stripped 0 bases from V and 3 bases from J, with 9 bases between. Germline CDR1 and CDR2: SGHAT and FQNNGV. This CDR3 has 15 residues. The CDR3 nucleotides are TGTGCCAGCAGCTTAGAATACGGGATCTACAATGAGCAGTTCTTC. It translates to CASSLEYGIYNEQFF.

The chain combines TRBV6-1 with TRBJ1-1; D perhaps matches TRBD1 (5 bases). Trimming took off 6 bases at V and 5 bases at J, with 19 bases between the two ends. The CDR3 runs 15 residues. Germline lookup yields CDR1 MNHNS and CDR2 SASEGT. CDR3 nucleotides: TGTGCCAGCAGCCCGAGGGGAGGAGGGGAAACTGAAGCTTTCTTT. It codes for CASSPRGGGETEAFF.

This clone was seen just once. The J gene is TRBJ1-2, the V gene TRBV5-4, with TRBD1 identical over 7 bases. There are 14 residues in the CDR3. From germline, CDR1 is SGHNT and CDR2 YYREEE (reference sequence). J lost 7 bases, V lost 1 base, and 7 bases had no gene match. The CDR3 DNA follows: TGTGCCAGCAGCTTGTCACAGGGGTTCGGTGGCTACACCTTC. This sequence encodes CASSLSQGFGGYTF.

The V gene is TRBV27, the J gene TRBJ1-2; TRBD1 is a possible D gene (6 bases). Germline values: CDR1 MNHEY, CDR2 SMNVEV (reference sequence). The V end lost 5 bases, the J end lost 13 bases, and 20 bases lay between the germline ends. The CDR3 spans 13 residues. The CDR3 DNA follows: TGTGCCAGCAGTCCCCCGGCAGGGGTAGGCAGCACCTTC. Its protein product is CASSPPAGVGSTF.

The chain recombines TRBV28 with TRBJ1-2; 7 bases are shared with TRBD1. CDR1 is MDHEN, CDR2 SYDVKM, per germline. Losses at the gene ends were 3 bases for V and 10 bases for J; bases not matched to a gene: 5. The CDR3 runs 12 residues. The CDR3 reads CASSFAGGFYTF. The CDR3 DNA reads as TGTGCCAGCAGTTTCGCAGGGGGATTCTACACCTTC.